The source of this T cell receptor (beta chain) is a study of spatial heterogeneity in lung cancer. Study in general: Raw-read counts averaged over ten per unique TCR and UMI combination. Study-wide results and caveats: At tumor resection, ubiquitous expanded TCRs were detected in blood more often than later.

Carried by each TCR cDNA molecule was a unique molecular identifier. TCRdb reprocessed the 5' RACE reads via MiXCR and lists one record per CDR3 protein. The sample has about 38,000 distinct CDR3 sequences, roughly 8% seen once. Time point in this sample: sample taken at primary tumor resection. Unsorted whole RNA samples from tumor, nontumor lung or frozen PBMC were sequenced. This clonotype has ten or more counts. What it binds is not known. V gave up 0 bases and J gave up 3 bases, with 9 bases separating them. Germline values: CDR1 SGHDN, CDR2 FVKESK. The CDR3 spans 14 residues. Specimen: PBMCs, collected at surgery. The chain combines TRBV14 with TRBJ2-7; no firm D call. This clonotype was sampled from a male donor with early-stage non-small cell lung cancer. The CDR3 nucleotides are TGTGCCAGCAGCCAAGAAAACAGAAACTACGAGCAGTACTTC. This translates into CASSQENRNYEQYF.